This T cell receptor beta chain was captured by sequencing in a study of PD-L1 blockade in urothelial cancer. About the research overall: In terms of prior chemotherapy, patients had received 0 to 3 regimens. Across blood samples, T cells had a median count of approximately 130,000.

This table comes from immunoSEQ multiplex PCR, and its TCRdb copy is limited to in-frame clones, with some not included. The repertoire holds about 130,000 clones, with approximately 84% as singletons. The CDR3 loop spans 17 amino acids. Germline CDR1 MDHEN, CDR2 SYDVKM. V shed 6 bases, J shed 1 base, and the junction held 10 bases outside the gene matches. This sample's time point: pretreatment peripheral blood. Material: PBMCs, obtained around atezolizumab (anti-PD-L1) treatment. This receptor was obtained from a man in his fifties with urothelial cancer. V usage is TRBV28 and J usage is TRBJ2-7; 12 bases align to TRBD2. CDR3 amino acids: CASSQLAGGPGSYEQYF. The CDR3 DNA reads TGTGCCAGCAGCCAGCTAGCGGGAGGGCCGGGGTCCTACGAGCAGTACTTC.